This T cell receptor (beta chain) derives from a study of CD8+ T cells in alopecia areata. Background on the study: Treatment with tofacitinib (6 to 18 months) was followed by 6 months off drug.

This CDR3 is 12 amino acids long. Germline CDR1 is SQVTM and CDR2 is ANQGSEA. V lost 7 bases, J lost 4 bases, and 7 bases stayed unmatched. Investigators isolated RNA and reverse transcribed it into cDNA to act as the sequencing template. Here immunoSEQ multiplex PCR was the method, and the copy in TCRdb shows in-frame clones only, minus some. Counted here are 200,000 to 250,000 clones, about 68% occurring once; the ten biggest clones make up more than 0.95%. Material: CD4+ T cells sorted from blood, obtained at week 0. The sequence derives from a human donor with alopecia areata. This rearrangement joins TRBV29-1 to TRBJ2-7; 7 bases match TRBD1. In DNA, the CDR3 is TGCAGCGCACATGACAGGGTATACGAGCAGTACTTC. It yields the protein CSAHDRVYEQYF.